A selection of T cell receptor beta chains follows, all from one sample in a study of response to subunit inactivated influenza vaccine. TCRdb re-called the RT-PCR reads through MiXCR, storing one row per CDR3 protein. The sample holds 450,000 to 550,000 distinct CDR3 sequences, 25% seen once. The source material was CD4+ T cells sorted from PBMCs, sampled 5 days after vaccination. The receptors stem from a man aged 50 or older who received an inactivated influenza vaccine. CDR3s include the opening cysteine and the closing phenylalanine or tryptophan. The order of the fields is V gene, D gene, clone size, J gene, CDR3 DNA, CDR3 protein. D genes are given only for firm matches. Part of the rows lack a size; the others show once, few, many or a class for expanded clones.

v_gene: TRBV20-1
d_gene: .
abundance: many
j_gene: TRBJ2-2
CDR3nt: TGCAGTGCTATTCGGGGTGCCGGGGAGCTGTTTTTT
CDR3aa: CSAIRGAGELFF

v_gene: TRBV7-2
d_gene: .
abundance: .
j_gene: TRBJ2-5
CDR3nt: TGTGCCAGCAGCCCTGTCGTGCAAGAGACCCAGTACTTC
CDR3aa: CASSPVVQETQYF

v_gene: TRBV6-5
d_gene: TRBD2
abundance: .
j_gene: TRBJ2-1
CDR3nt: TGTGCCAGCAGTTACATACGGGGGGTCGGCAATGAGCAGTTCTTC
CDR3aa: CASSYIRGVGNEQFF

v_gene: TRBV18
d_gene: TRBD1
abundance: .
j_gene: TRBJ2-7
CDR3nt: TGTGCCAGCTCACGGGACAGGGGCAACTACGAGCAGTACTTC
CDR3aa: CASSRDRGNYEQYF

v_gene: TRBV20-1
d_gene: TRBD1
abundance: .
j_gene: TRBJ2-5
CDR3nt: TGCAGTGCTAGACCTCCCCCGGGACAGGGAGAAAGAGAGACCCAGTACTTC
CDR3aa: CSARPPPGQGERETQYF

v_gene: TRBV30
d_gene: .
abundance: .
j_gene: TRBJ1-1
CDR3nt: TGTGCCTGGGGACCGCAGGGGAGTAACACTGAAGCTTTCTTT
CDR3aa: CAWGPQGSNTEAFF

v_gene: TRBV21-1
d_gene: .
abundance: few
j_gene: TRBJ2-3
CDR3nt: TGTGCCAGCAGCAAAGAGCAGGGCACAGATACGCAGTATTTT
CDR3aa: CASSKEQGTDTQYF

v_gene: TRBV6-1
d_gene: TRBD1
abundance: once
j_gene: TRBJ2-7
CDR3nt: TGTGCCAGCAGCCTCGCCAGGGGGCTCCAGTACGAGCAGTACTTC
CDR3aa: CASSLARGLQYEQYF

v_gene: TRBV12-3/TRBV12-4
d_gene: TRBD1
abundance: .
j_gene: TRBJ1-1
CDR3nt: TGTGCCAGCAGACCCTCGGGACAGCCGAGCACTGAAGCTTTCTTT
CDR3aa: CASRPSGQPSTEAFF

v_gene: TRBV15
d_gene: TRBD1
abundance: .
j_gene: TRBJ1-5
CDR3nt: TGTGCCACCAGCAAACAGGGGACCAATCAGCCCCAGCATTTT
CDR3aa: CATSKQGTNQPQHF

v_gene: TRBV12-3/TRBV12-4
d_gene: .
abundance: few
j_gene: TRBJ2-1
CDR3nt: TGTGCCAGCAGTTTTTTAGGGGCTAACAATGAGCAGTTCTTC
CDR3aa: CASSFLGANNEQFF

v_gene: TRBV20-1
d_gene: .
abundance: .
j_gene: TRBJ2-1
CDR3nt: TGCAGTGCTAGTCAGACGGTCCAGGATGAGCAGTTCTTC
CDR3aa: CSASQTVQDEQFF

v_gene: TRBV12-3/TRBV12-4
d_gene: .
abundance: .
j_gene: TRBJ2-7
CDR3nt: TGTGCCAGCAGCAGACCCACGACCTTTACCTACGAGCAGTACTTC
CDR3aa: CASSRPTTFTYEQYF

v_gene: TRBV7-9
d_gene: .
abundance: .
j_gene: TRBJ2-6
CDR3nt: TGTGCCAGCAGCGCCAGGGGTGGGGCCAACGTCCTGACTTTC
CDR3aa: CASSARGGANVLTF

v_gene: TRBV2
d_gene: .
abundance: .
j_gene: TRBJ1-1
CDR3nt: TGTGCCAGCAGTGTCGAACAGGCGAACACTGAAGCTTTCTTT
CDR3aa: CASSVEQANTEAFF

v_gene: TRBV4-1
d_gene: TRBD2
abundance: .
j_gene: TRBJ2-5
CDR3nt: TGCGCCAGCAGCCAACCCTTAAGCGGGAAAAAGACCCAGTACTTC
CDR3aa: CASSQPLSGKKTQYF

v_gene: TRBV5-6
d_gene: .
abundance: few
j_gene: TRBJ2-6
CDR3nt: TGTGCCAGCAGCTTGGGACAGAGCTCTGGGGCCAACGTCCTGACTTTC
CDR3aa: CASSLGQSSGANVLTF

v_gene: TRBV20-1
d_gene: TRBD2
abundance: once
j_gene: TRBJ2-2
CDR3nt: TGCTGTGCTAGAGGTCGAGCGGGAGGGCCCGGCACCGGGGAGCTGTTTTTT
CDR3aa: CCARGRAGGPGTGELFF

v_gene: TRBV5-1
d_gene: .
abundance: .
j_gene: TRBJ2-3
CDR3nt: TGCGCCAGCCGACTTACTTTCACAGATACGCAGTATTTT
CDR3aa: CASRLTFTDTQYF

v_gene: TRBV7-2
d_gene: .
abundance: .
j_gene: TRBJ2-5
CDR3nt: TGTGCCAGCAGCTTAAGGGTTTCCAAAGAGACCCAGTACTTC
CDR3aa: CASSLRVSKETQYF

v_gene: TRBV29-1
d_gene: .
abundance: many
j_gene: TRBJ2-1
CDR3nt: TGCAGCGTAAGGGAGTCCTACGACAATGAGCAGTTCTTC
CDR3aa: CSVRESYDNEQFF

v_gene: TRBV5-1
d_gene: TRBD1
abundance: many
j_gene: TRBJ2-7
CDR3nt: TGTGCCAGCAGCTCCGGGACAGGGGGCTACGAGCAGTACTTC
CDR3aa: CASSSGTGGYEQYF

v_gene: TRBV5-6
d_gene: TRBD2
abundance: few
j_gene: TRBJ2-1
CDR3nt: TGTGCCAGCAGCCCGGGACTAGGGTACAACAATGAGCAGTTCTTC
CDR3aa: CASSPGLGYNNEQFF

v_gene: TRBV6-2/TRBV6-3
d_gene: .
abundance: .
j_gene: TRBJ1-6
CDR3nt: TGTGCCAGCAGCTCGGGCCACGCGGGTTCACCCCTCCACTTT
CDR3aa: CASSSGHAGSPLHF

v_gene: TRBV2
d_gene: TRBD1
abundance: .
j_gene: TRBJ1-2
CDR3nt: TGTGCCAGCAGGGGGACAGGGTATGTCGATGGCTACACCTTC
CDR3aa: CASRGTGYVDGYTF

v_gene: TRBV5-5
d_gene: .
abundance: .
j_gene: TRBJ1-4
CDR3nt: TGTGCCAGCAGCCAAACCGGGTTAAGAGATGAAAAACTGTTTTTT
CDR3aa: CASSQTGLRDEKLFF

v_gene: TRBV13
d_gene: TRBD1
abundance: .
j_gene: TRBJ1-6
CDR3nt: TGTGCCAGCAGCAAGTGGGGGCAGGGGGGTCCCCTCCACTTT
CDR3aa: CASSKWGQGGPLHF

v_gene: TRBV7-9
d_gene: .
abundance: few
j_gene: TRBJ2-7
CDR3nt: TGTGCCAGCAGCGTGGACGGAATTTACGAGCAGTACTTC
CDR3aa: CASSVDGIYEQYF

v_gene: TRBV11-2
d_gene: .
abundance: few
j_gene: TRBJ1-2
CDR3nt: TGTGCCAGCAGCTTAGATTCCGGGGGTGGCTACACCTTC
CDR3aa: CASSLDSGGGYTF

v_gene: TRBV20-1
d_gene: .
abundance: .
j_gene: TRBJ1-3
CDR3nt: TGCAGTGCTAGAAGCGGGACGTTCGGTGGAAACACCATATATTTT
CDR3aa: CSARSGTFGGNTIYF

v_gene: TRBV2
d_gene: .
abundance: few
j_gene: TRBJ2-5
CDR3nt: TGTGCCAGCAGTGAACCTAGGAATCAAGAGACCCAGTACTTC
CDR3aa: CASSEPRNQETQYF

v_gene: TRBV5-6
d_gene: .
abundance: few
j_gene: TRBJ1-1
CDR3nt: TGTGCCAGCAGCTTGGGATATGGCACTGAAGCTTTCTTT
CDR3aa: CASSLGYGTEAFF

v_gene: TRBV7-2
d_gene: .
abundance: .
j_gene: TRBJ2-1
CDR3nt: TGTGCCAGCAGCTTTGAAACGTCCTTGTCCTACAATGAGCAGTTCTTC
CDR3aa: CASSFETSLSYNEQFF

v_gene: TRBV12-3/TRBV12-4
d_gene: .
abundance: many
j_gene: TRBJ2-7
CDR3nt: TGTGCCAGCAGCTCAGGGGTTTACGAGCAGTACTTC
CDR3aa: CASSSGVYEQYF

v_gene: TRBV12-3/TRBV12-4
d_gene: TRBD2
abundance: .
j_gene: TRBJ2-3
CDR3nt: TGTGCCAGCAGTTGGGCTAGCGGGAGTACTACGTCTGATACGCAGTATTTT
CDR3aa: CASSWASGSTTSDTQYF

v_gene: TRBV20-1
d_gene: TRBD2
abundance: few
j_gene: TRBJ2-1
CDR3nt: TGCAGTGCTAGAATCACTAGCGGGGGCTCCTACAATGAGCAGTTCTTC
CDR3aa: CSARITSGGSYNEQFF

v_gene: TRBV7-2
d_gene: .
abundance: few
j_gene: TRBJ2-7
CDR3nt: TGTGCCAGCAGCCCTAAGGGGGGACGGATCTACGAGCAGTACTTC
CDR3aa: CASSPKGGRIYEQYF

v_gene: TRBV4-2
d_gene: TRBD2
abundance: .
j_gene: TRBJ2-3
CDR3nt: TGTGCCAGCAGCCGTAGTGGACCGGGACTAGCGACAGATACGCAGTATTTT
CDR3aa: CASSRSGPGLATDTQYF

v_gene: TRBV7-2
d_gene: .
abundance: few
j_gene: TRBJ1-5
CDR3nt: TGTGCCAGCAGCTTAGGTGGGACTCAGCCCCAGCATTTT
CDR3aa: CASSLGGTQPQHF

v_gene: TRBV5-1
d_gene: .
abundance: few
j_gene: TRBJ1-1
CDR3nt: TGCGCCAGCAGCTTGCAGTCGGGGGCTGAAGCTTTCTTT
CDR3aa: CASSLQSGAEAFF

v_gene: TRBV7-9
d_gene: TRBD2
abundance: .
j_gene: TRBJ2-1
CDR3nt: TGTGCCAGCAGCCCGAGACTAGCGGGAAGCAATGAGCAGTTCTTC
CDR3aa: CASSPRLAGSNEQFF

v_gene: TRBV7-9
d_gene: .
abundance: few
j_gene: TRBJ1-2
CDR3nt: TGTGCCAGCAGCCAGGTTCACGGAGGCTACACCTTC
CDR3aa: CASSQVHGGYTF

v_gene: TRBV4-1
d_gene: .
abundance: few
j_gene: TRBJ1-1
CDR3nt: TGCGCCAGCAGCACGTTATCGCGAGTGAACAAGGGAGCTTTCTTT
CDR3aa: CASSTLSRVNKGAFF

v_gene: TRBV5-8
d_gene: TRBD1
abundance: .
j_gene: TRBJ2-7
CDR3nt: TGTGCCAGCGCTTACATGCGGACAGGGGCCTACGAGCAGTACTTC
CDR3aa: CASAYMRTGAYEQYF

v_gene: TRBV7-9
d_gene: .
abundance: .
j_gene: TRBJ2-1
CDR3nt: TGTGCCAGCAGCTTCGGGGGTAGCGATGAGCAGTTCTTC
CDR3aa: CASSFGGSDEQFF

v_gene: TRBV3-1
d_gene: .
abundance: few
j_gene: TRBJ1-5
CDR3nt: TGTGCCAGCAGCCAAGGTTTCGGAGTCGGCAATCAGCCCCAGCATTTT
CDR3aa: CASSQGFGVGNQPQHF

v_gene: TRBV12-3/TRBV12-4
d_gene: .
abundance: few
j_gene: TRBJ1-1
CDR3nt: TGTGCCAGCAGTTTAAGACCGGCCACGGTGAACACTGAAGCTTTCTTT
CDR3aa: CASSLRPATVNTEAFF

v_gene: TRBV29-1
d_gene: TRBD1
abundance: .
j_gene: TRBJ2-3
CDR3nt: TGCAGCGTTGATCAGGGGGCAAGGACAGATACGCAGTATTTT
CDR3aa: CSVDQGARTDTQYF

v_gene: TRBV7-8
d_gene: .
abundance: few
j_gene: TRBJ1-4
CDR3nt: TGTGCCAGCAGCTTAGCGTCAGGAGCAACTAATGAAAAACTGTTTTTT
CDR3aa: CASSLASGATNEKLFF

v_gene: TRBV7-9
d_gene: .
abundance: few
j_gene: TRBJ1-5
CDR3nt: TGTGCCAGCAGCCCGGACAACCCGGGGCCCCAGCATTTT
CDR3aa: CASSPDNPGPQHF

v_gene: TRBV11-2
d_gene: TRBD2
abundance: .
j_gene: TRBJ2-1
CDR3nt: TGTGCCAGCAGCCCCATAAAAATAGCGGGAGGGCCGAGGGATGAGCAGTTCTTC
CDR3aa: CASSPIKIAGGPRDEQFF

v_gene: TRBV5-5
d_gene: .
abundance: few
j_gene: TRBJ2-2
CDR3nt: TGTGCCAGCAGCTTGACACTTTACACCGGGGAGCTGTTTTTT
CDR3aa: CASSLTLYTGELFF